One T cell receptor (beta chain) is described in this entry. TCRdb's copy holds only in-frame clones and misses some; the assay was immunoSEQ multiplex PCR. The table records roughly 2.4 million clones, about 94% of them present only once. CDR3 size: 13 residues. V lost 6 bases to trimming and J lost 0 bases, with 9 bases between them. Germline V gives CDR1 MNHNY, CDR2 SVGAGI (reference sequence). This entry is derived from a study of shared clonotypes between healthy human individuals. This TCR derives from a man between 18 and 29 years old in good health. Specimen: naive CD4+ T cells sorted from blood. Indicated subset: CD45RA+ positively selected. The V call is TRBV6-6, the J call TRBJ2-7, with a weak D call TRBD2 (5 bases). The CDR3 nucleotides read TGTGCCAGCAGCGTTACTAGCTCCTACGAGCAGTACTTC. This sequence encodes CASSVTSSYEQYF.